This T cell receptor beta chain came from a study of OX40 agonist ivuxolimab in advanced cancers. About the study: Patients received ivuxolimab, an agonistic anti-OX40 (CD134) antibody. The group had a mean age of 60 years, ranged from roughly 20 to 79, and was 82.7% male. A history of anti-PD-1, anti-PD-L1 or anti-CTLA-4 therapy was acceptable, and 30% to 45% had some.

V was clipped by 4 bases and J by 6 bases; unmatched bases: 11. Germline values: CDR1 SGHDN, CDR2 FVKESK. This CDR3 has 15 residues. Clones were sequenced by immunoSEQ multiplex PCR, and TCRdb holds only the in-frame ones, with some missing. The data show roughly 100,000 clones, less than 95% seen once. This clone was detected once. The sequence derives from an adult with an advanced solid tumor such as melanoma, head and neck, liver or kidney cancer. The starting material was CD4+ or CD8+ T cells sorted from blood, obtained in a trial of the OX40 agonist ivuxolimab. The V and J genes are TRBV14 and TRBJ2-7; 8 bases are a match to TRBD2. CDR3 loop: CASSLQDLAGGEQYF. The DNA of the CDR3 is TGTGCCAGCAGCCTACAGGATTTGGCGGGGGGCGAGCAGTACTTC. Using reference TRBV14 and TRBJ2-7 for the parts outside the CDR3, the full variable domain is EAGVTQFPSHSVIEKGQTVTLRCDPISGHDNLYWYRRVMGKEIKFLLHFVKESKQDESGMPNNRFLAERTGGTYSTLKVQPAELEDSGVYFCASSLQDLAGGEQYFGPGTRLTVT.